This T cell receptor (beta chain) stems from a study of shared clonotypes between healthy human individuals. Findings and caveats of the study: Researchers sampled blood only, noting tissue repertoires likely differ. Non-shared clonotypes had lower generation probabilities than those shared by all four donors.

CDR3 length equals 16 residues. Germline lookup yields CDR1 MNHNY and CDR2 SVGAGI (reference sequence). V shed 1 base, J shed 2 bases, and the junction held 3 bases outside the gene matches. Concerning this clone itself: As yet, its antigen is unknown.

As originally analysed: ImmunoSEQ junction-only sequences lacked quality scores, so their filtering differed. Only in-frame clones appear in the TCRdb table, and some are missing; sequencing was by immunoSEQ multiplex PCR. From that table come the V and J calls and clone size; the DNA was used to work out D and trimming. Of approximately 1.4 million clones listed, 98% were seen once; the top ten hold about 0.42%. This receptor was taken from a man aged 25 to 40 in good health. The sequencing input was naive CD4+ T cells sorted from blood. This sample's subset: CD45RA+ positively selected. The V call is TRBV6-6, the J call TRBJ1-2; TRBD1 agrees at 11 bases. CDR3 sequence: CASSYYWTGGNYGYTF. DNA for the CDR3: TGTGCCAGCAGTTACTATTGGACAGGGGGCAACTATGGCTACACCTTC.